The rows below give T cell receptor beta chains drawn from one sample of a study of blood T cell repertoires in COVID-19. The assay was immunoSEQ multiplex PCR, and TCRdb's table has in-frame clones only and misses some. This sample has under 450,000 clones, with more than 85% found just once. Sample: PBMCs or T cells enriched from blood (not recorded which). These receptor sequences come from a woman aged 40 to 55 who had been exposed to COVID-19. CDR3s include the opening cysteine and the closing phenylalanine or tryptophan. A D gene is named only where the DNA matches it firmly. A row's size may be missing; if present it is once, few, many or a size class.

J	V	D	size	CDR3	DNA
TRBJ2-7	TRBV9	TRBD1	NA	CASSVGAGGQHEQYF	TGTGCCAGCAGCGTAGGGGCAGGGGGCCAGCACGAGCAGTACTTC
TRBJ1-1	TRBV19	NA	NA	CASSIVHGMNTEAFF	TGTGCCAGTAGTATTGTTCACGGGATGAACACTGAAGCTTTCTTT
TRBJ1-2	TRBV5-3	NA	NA	CARRTKDIFPLKYGYTF	TGTGCCAGAAGAACAAAGGACATCTTCCCTTTAAAATATGGCTACACCTTC
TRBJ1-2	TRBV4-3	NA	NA	CASSQGVSWTSWGYGYTF	TGCGCCAGCAGCCAAGGTGTCAGTTGGACTTCATGGGGCTATGGCTACACCTTC
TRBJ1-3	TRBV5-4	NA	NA	CASSLMSAGNTIYF	TGTGCCAGCAGCTTGATGTCCGCTGGAAACACCATATATTTT
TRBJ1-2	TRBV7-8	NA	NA	CASSLSPRGGLDGYTF	TGTGCCAGCAGCTTATCGCCCCGCGGGGGCTTGGATGGCTACACCTTC
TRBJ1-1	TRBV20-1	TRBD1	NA	CSASHRGEAFF	TGCAGTGCTTCACACAGGGGTGAAGCTTTCTTT
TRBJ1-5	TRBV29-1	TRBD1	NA	CSVVVGDRADQPQHF	TGCAGCGTTGTGGTGGGGGACAGGGCCGATCAGCCCCAGCATTTT
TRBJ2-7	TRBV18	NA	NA	CASSPLNVAGYEQYF	TGTGCCAGCTCCCCCTTGAATGTGGCGGGCTACGAGCAGTACTTC
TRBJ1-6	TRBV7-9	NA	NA	CASSFSVNSPLHF	TGTGCCAGCAGCTTTTCAGTAAATTCACCCCTCCACTTT
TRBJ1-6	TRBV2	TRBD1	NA	CASREGQSSYNSPLHF	TGTGCCAGCAGAGAGGGACAGAGCTCCTATAATTCACCCCTCCACTTT
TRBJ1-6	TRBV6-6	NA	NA	CACGGAANSPLHF	TGTGCCTGCGGTGGGGCAGCGAATTCACCCCTCCACTTT
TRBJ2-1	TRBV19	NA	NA	CASSITVRNEQFF	TGTGCCAGTAGTATAACTGTTCGGAATGAGCAGTTCTTC
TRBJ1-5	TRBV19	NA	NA	CASRALNQPQHF	TGTGCCAGTAGGGCCCTCAATCAGCCCCAGCATTTT
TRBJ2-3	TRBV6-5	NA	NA	CASSRGSTDTQYF	TGTGCCAGCAGCAGGGGCAGCACAGATACGCAGTATTTT
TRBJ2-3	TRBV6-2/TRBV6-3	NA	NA	CASSYPREFRDTQYF	TGTGCCAGCAGTTACCCGCGGGAATTCAGGGATACGCAGTATTTT
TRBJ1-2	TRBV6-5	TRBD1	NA	CASVPTGSPYGYTF	TGTGCCAGCGTACCGACAGGGTCGCCCTATGGCTACACCTTC
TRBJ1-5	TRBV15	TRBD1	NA	CATSRVGQGVDQPQHF	TGTGCCACCAGCAGAGTCGGACAGGGGGTCGACCAGCCCCAGCATTTT
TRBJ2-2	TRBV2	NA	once	CASTLTGIDTGELFF	TGTGCCAGCACCCTGACAGGAATCGACACCGGGGAGCTGTTTTTT
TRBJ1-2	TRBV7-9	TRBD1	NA	CASSLGPGGFGYTF	TGTGCCAGCAGCTTAGGACCAGGGGGCTTTGGCTACACCTTC
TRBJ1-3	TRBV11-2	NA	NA	CASSLDPGSTGNTIYF	TGTGCCAGCAGCTTAGATCCGGGGAGTACTGGAAACACCATATATTTT
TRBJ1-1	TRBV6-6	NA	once	CASSAPGGVMNTEAFF	TGTGCCAGCAGCGCCCCCGGGGGTGTCATGAACACTGAAGCTTTCTTT
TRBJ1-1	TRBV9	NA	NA	CASSARTDPNTEAFF	TGTGCCAGCAGCGCTCGGACTGACCCAAACACTGAAGCTTTCTTT
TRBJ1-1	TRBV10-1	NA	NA	CASSEFRGSEAFF	TGCGCCAGCAGTGAGTTTAGGGGTTCTGAAGCTTTCTTT
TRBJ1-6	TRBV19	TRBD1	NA	CASSHRQGKLGNSPLHF	TGTGCCAGTAGCCATCGACAGGGAAAATTGGGTAATTCACCCCTCCACTTT
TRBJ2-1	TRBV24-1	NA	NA	CATSPQDSSYNEQFF	TGTGCCACCAGTCCTCAGGACAGCTCCTACAATGAGCAGTTCTTC
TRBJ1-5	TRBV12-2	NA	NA	CASRFDRLHQPQHF	TGTGCAAGTCGCTTTGACAGGCTGCATCAGCCCCAGCATTTT
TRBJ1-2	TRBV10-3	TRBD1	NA	CAISNDRGNYGYTF	TGTGCCATCAGTAACGACAGGGGCAACTATGGCTACACCTTC
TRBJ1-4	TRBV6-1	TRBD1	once	CASSETGGNEKLFF	TGTGCCAGCAGTGAGACAGGGGGTAATGAAAAACTGTTTTTT
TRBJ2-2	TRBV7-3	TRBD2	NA	CASSWGTSGRGDTGELFF	TGTGCCAGCAGCTGGGGGACTAGCGGGAGAGGGGACACCGGGGAGCTGTTTTTT
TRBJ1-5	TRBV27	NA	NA	CASSGGGHQPQHF	TGTGCCAGCAGTGGCGGGGGTCATCAGCCCCAGCATTTT
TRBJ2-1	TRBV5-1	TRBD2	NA	CASSSGTSGAINEQFF	TGCGCCAGCAGCTCCGGGACTAGCGGTGCTATCAATGAGCAGTTCTTC
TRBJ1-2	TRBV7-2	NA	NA	CASTSWAGDNYGYTF	TGTGCCAGCACCTCATGGGCAGGCGATAACTATGGCTACACCTTC
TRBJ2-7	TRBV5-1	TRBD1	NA	CASSPMGTGPYEQYF	TGCGCCAGCAGCCCCATGGGGACAGGACCCTACGAGCAGTACTTC
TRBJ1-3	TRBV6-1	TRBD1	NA	CASSEAAGGGNTIYF	TGTGCCAGCAGTGAAGCGGCAGGGGGGGGAAACACCATATATTTT
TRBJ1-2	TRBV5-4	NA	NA	CASSLETAHYGYTF	TGTGCCAGCAGCTTAGAGACAGCGCACTATGGCTACACCTTC
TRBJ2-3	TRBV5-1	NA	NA	CASGQGLGTDTQYF	TGCGCCAGCGGGCAGGGTTTGGGCACAGATACGCAGTATTTT